The next 24 T cell receptor beta chains were all read from a single sample in a study of glioma-infiltrating T cells after dendritic cell vaccination. Generated by immunoSEQ multiplex PCR, the TCRdb table keeps only in-frame clones and is missing some. Among about 73,000 clones listed, about four fifths were seen once. This material consisted of blood, taken before dendritic cell vaccination. These receptors originate from a human donor with glioblastoma.

This clone is a singleton in its sample. This chain joins TRBV5-1 and TRBJ2-2; tentatively, D is TRBD2 (6 bases). The V gene lost 3 bases and the J gene lost 6 bases, with 15 bases spanning the gap. The CDR3 totals 15 residues. CDR1 SGHRS and CDR2 YFSETQ come from the germline V gene. This CDR3 is CASSSQGGGAGELFF. The CDR3 coding sequence is TGCGCCAGCAGCTCCCAAGGAGGAGGGGCCGGGGAGCTGTTTTTT.

The chain combines TRBV19 with TRBJ2-1; D is ambiguous. Trimming took 2 bases from V and 8 from J, leaving 13 bases between them. This CDR3 is 14 amino acids long. Germline V gene data show CDR1 as LNHDA and CDR2 as SQIVND (reference sequence). CDR3 amino acids: CASSISPPGHEQFF. The CDR3 DNA reads as TGTGCCAGTAGTATAAGTCCCCCAGGCCATGAGCAGTTCTTC. The entire variable domain, with the rest obtained from reference TRBV19 and TRBJ2-1, is as follows: DGGITQSPKYLFRKEGQNVTLSCEQNLNHDAMYWYRQDPGQGLRLIYYSQIVNDFQKGDIAEGYSVSREKKESFPLTVTSAQKNPTAFYLCASSISPPGHEQFFGPGTRLTVL.

This clone appeared a few times. The chain couples TRBV30 to TRBJ2-1, with D perhaps TRBD2 (6 bases). The V gene lost 1 base and the J gene lost 0 bases, with 13 bases spanning the gap. From germline, CDR1 is GTSNPN and CDR2 SVGIG (reference sequence). This CDR3 is 16 amino acids long. The CDR3 DNA sequence: TGTGCCTGGAGTGCGTCCGGACTAAACTCCTACAATGAGCAGTTCTTC. It translates to CAWSASGLNSYNEQFF.

The chain combines TRBV27 with TRBJ2-3, with TRBD2 matching over 8 bases. The V gene's germline CDR1 is MNHEY and CDR2 SMNVEV (reference sequence). Trimming at V came to 6 bases and at J to 2 bases, leaving 10 bases not matched to a gene. The CDR3 runs 16 residues. Here the CDR3 reads CASSSAGRGVTDTQYF. DNA for the CDR3: TGTGCCAGCAGCAGCGCCGGGCGGGGGGTCACAGATACGCAGTATTTT.

The chain employs TRBV7-9 and TRBJ1-6; D might be TRBD1 (6 bases). The germline gives CDR1 SEHNR, CDR2 FQNEAQ (reference sequence). V was clipped by 5 bases and J by 7 bases, with 12 bases between them. The CDR3 runs 14 residues. The CDR3 sequence: CASSARGENSPLHF. In DNA, the CDR3 is TGTGCCAGCAGCGCCAGGGGAGAGAATTCACCCCTCCACTTT.

For the CDR3, the DNA is TGCGCCAGCAGCCAAGATCTTGGCAACTACAATGAGCAGTTCTTC. It encodes CASSQDLGNYNEQFF. This chain links TRBV4-1 with TRBJ2-1; D remains unclear. There are 15 residues in the CDR3. V shed 0 bases and J shed 3 bases, with 9 bases lying between them. The germline CDR1 and CDR2 sequences are MGHRA and YSYEKL.

The chain carries TRBV5-6 and TRBJ2-2; 7 nucleotides line up with TRBD1. The CDR3 is 17 residues long. CDR1 is SGHDT, CDR2 YYEEEE, per germline. Losses at the gene ends were 2 bases for V and 5 bases for J; bases not matched to a gene: 12. CDR3 coding DNA: TGTGCCAGCAGCTTCAGGGGGTCGGCAGTTAAGACCGGGGAGCTGTTTTTT. Residues: CASSFRGSAVKTGELFF.

The chain has TRBV19 and TRBJ1-4, with TRBD1 matching 10 bases. The J segment lost 5 bases and the V segment lost 4 bases, leaving 4 bases of the junction unmatched. CDR3 length equals 15 residues. CDR1 is LNHDA, CDR2 SQIVND, per germline (reference sequence). CDR3 nucleotides: TGTGCCAGTAGTAGGAGGACAGGGGGAAATGAAAAACTGTTTTTT. Its protein is CASSRRTGGNEKLFF.

The CDR3 bases are TGTGCCAGTAGTGACCGGACAGCCAGGGATACCTATTTCTCCTACGAGCAGTACTTC. Its protein product is CASSDRTARDTYFSYEQYF. The chain recombines TRBV19 with TRBJ2-7, with a tentative D call TRBD1 (6 bases). The V gene's germline CDR1 is LNHDA and CDR2 SQIVND (reference sequence). The CDR3 is 19 amino acids. V lost 5 bases and J lost 0, with 26 bases in between.

V is TRBV14 and J is TRBJ2-7; the D gene is possibly TRBD2 (5 bases). V was cut by 4 bases and J by 6 bases, with 13 bases left in between. The CDR3 covers 13 residues. Looked up from germline, CDR1 is SGHDN and CDR2 is FVKESK. CDR3 loop: CASSRAGVSEQYF. CDR3 DNA sequence: TGTGCCAGCAGCCGGGCCGGGGTTTCCGAGCAGTACTTC. Supplemented by reference TRBV14 and TRBJ2-7, the full variable domain reads EAGVTQFPSHSVIEKGQTVTLRCDPISGHDNLYWYRRVMGKEIKFLLHFVKESKQDESGMPNNRFLAERTGGTYSTLKVQPAELEDSGVYFCASSRAGVSEQYFGPGTRLTVT.

The table lists this clone with a few counts. J is TRBJ1-1 and V is TRBV10-3; TRBD1 is a possible D gene (6 bases). V was pared by 7 bases and J by 1 base, with 13 bases between. Germline V gene data show CDR1 as ENHRY and CDR2 as SYGVKD. The CDR3 has 14 residues. The CDR3 here is CAINTGRSNTEAFF. The CDR3, as DNA: TGTGCCATCAATACAGGGCGCTCGAACACTGAAGCTTTCTTT.

The chain carries TRBV6-5 and TRBJ1-5; maybe TRBD1 (5 bases). The ends were cut back, 5 bases at V and 3 bases at J, with 11 bases in the middle. There are 14 residues in the CDR3. Per germline, CDR1 MNHEY and CDR2 SVGAGI. CDR3 protein: CASSPRQLNQPQHF. CDR3 bases: TGTGCCAGCAGTCCACGACAGCTCAATCAGCCCCAGCATTTT.

The genes are TRBV7-9 and TRBJ2-7, with 8 positions matching TRBD2. CDR3 length: 18 residues. The germline V gene has CDR1 SEHNR and CDR2 FQNEAQ (reference sequence). J lost 2 bases, V lost 1 base, and 13 bases had no gene match. CDR3 in DNA: TGTGCCAGCAGCTTAGTCGGGGGGGGTTCCCCTTATCCCTACGAGCAGTACGTC. Translation: CASSLVGGGSPYPYEQYV.

The chain recombines TRBV18 with TRBJ1-1, with a weak D call TRBD1 (5 bases). Germline V gives CDR1 KGHSH, CDR2 LQKENI. V was pared by 4 bases and J by 1 base, with 13 bases between. The CDR3 is made up of 15 amino acids. The CDR3 protein is CASSLSLTENTEAFF. CDR3 DNA sequence: TGTGCCAGCTCACTTTCCCTGACAGAGAACACTGAAGCTTTCTTT.

This clone was seen a single time. The chain is built from TRBV25-1 and TRBJ1-1; 10 bases fit TRBD1. Trimming at V came to 5 bases and at J to 4 bases, leaving 7 bases not matched to a gene. CDR1 is MGHDK, CDR2 SYGVNS, per germline. The CDR3 has 15 amino acids. CDR3 in amino acids: CASSRSGTGVTEAFF. CDR3 in DNA: TGTGCCAGCAGTCGATCCGGGACAGGGGTCACTGAAGCTTTCTTT. The full variable domain, its missing parts supplied by reference TRBV25-1 and TRBJ1-1, is EADIYQTPRYLVIGTGKKITLECSQTMGHDKMYWYQQDPGMELHLIHYSYGVNSTEKGDLSSESTVSRIRTEHFPLTLESARPSHTSQYLCASSRSGTGVTEAFFGQGTRLTVV.

The CDR3 DNA reads TGCGCCAGCAGCCAAGTATTACCGGGGGGAGAAGAGACCCAGTACTTC. Translating gives CASSQVLPGGEETQYF. The chain has TRBV4-1 and TRBJ2-5; 7 positions agree with TRBD2. CDR3 length equals 16 residues. The germline gives CDR1 MGHRA, CDR2 YSYEKL. J gave up 3 bases and V 1 base, and 8 bases lay outside the gene matches.

J is TRBJ2-1 and V is TRBV30, with D tentatively TRBD1 (6 bases). Germline CDR1 reads GTSNPN; CDR2 reads SVGIG (reference sequence). V shed 3 bases and J shed 9 bases, with 18 bases lying between them. The CDR3 totals 14 residues. CDR3: CAWSPRGPLGEQFF. The CDR3 DNA is TGTGCCTGGAGCCCCAGGGGCCCCCTGGGTGAGCAGTTCTTC.

The CDR3 spells CASSYSQNTGELFF. For the CDR3, the DNA is TGTGCCAGCAGTTACTCCCAGAACACCGGGGAGCTGTTTTTT. The rearrangement joins TRBV6-5 to TRBJ2-2, with D unresolved. V dropped 0 bases and J dropped 1 base, with 3 bases sitting between them. The CDR3 spans 14 residues. Germline assignment: CDR1 MNHEY and CDR2 SVGAGI.

The V gene is TRBV19, the J gene TRBJ1-1, with 8 bases fitting TRBD1. V gave up 4 bases and J gave up 1 base; unmatched junction bases: 5. This CDR3 contains 15 residues. CDR1 is LNHDA and CDR2 is SQIVND in the germline V gene (reference sequence). In DNA form, the CDR3 reads TGTGCCAGTAGTACCCGAGACAGGGGGAACACTGAAGCTTTCTTT. The encoded protein is CASSTRDRGNTEAFF.

V gene TRBV27 combines with J gene TRBJ2-1, with a possible D match to TRBD2 (6 bases). CDR1 and CDR2 (germline): MNHEY, SMNVEV (reference sequence). V shed 4 bases and J shed 6 bases, with 7 bases lying between them. The CDR3 extends over 12 amino acids. DNA for the CDR3: TGTGCCAGCAGTTCCGGGGGCAATGAGCAGTTCTTC. This translates into CASSSGGNEQFF.

The J gene is TRBJ1-5, the V gene TRBV7-9, with 8 nucleotides matching TRBD1. With 4 bases clipped from V and 3 bases from J, the junction kept 5 bases outside the gene matches. This CDR3 contains 15 residues. The germline V gene encodes CDR1 SEHNR and CDR2 FQNEAQ (reference sequence). The chain's CDR3 is CASSSDRGFNQPQHF. DNA of the CDR3: TGTGCCAGCAGCTCCGACAGGGGATTCAATCAGCCCCAGCATTTT.

V gene TRBV5-1 combines with J gene TRBJ1-1, with 7 bases aligning to TRBD1. Germline assignment: CDR1 SGHRS and CDR2 YFSETQ. Trimming cost V 4 bases and J 1 base; bases outside gene matches: 4. The length of the CDR3 is 14 residues. CDR3: CASSVSGGNTEAFF. The CDR3 region has the DNA TGCGCCAGCAGCGTCTCAGGGGGGAACACTGAAGCTTTCTTT.

The chain recombines TRBV5-6 with TRBJ2-1; 8 bases match TRBD1. Unmatched junction bases numbered 13, after V lost 0 bases and J lost 8 bases. Germline V lookup: CDR1 SGHDT, CDR2 YYEEEE. The CDR3 is 17 residues long. CDR3 residues: CASSLDGWGQAFHEQFF. CDR3 coding DNA: TGTGCCAGCAGCTTGGACGGTTGGGGACAGGCTTTCCATGAGCAGTTCTTC.

This chain links TRBV18 with TRBJ2-1, with 8 bases fitting TRBD1. V shed 0 bases, J shed 10 bases, and the junction held 5 bases outside the gene matches. The CDR3 spans 14 residues. CDR1 and CDR2 from the germline V gene are KGHSH and LQKENI. The CDR3 region has the DNA TGTGCCAGCTCACCACCGGCAGGGGGCGAAGAGCAGTTCTTC. It translates to CASSPPAGGEEQFF. The complete variable domain, with remaining parts taken from reference TRBV18 and TRBJ2-1, reads NAGVMQNPRHLVRRRGQEARLRCSPMKGHSHVYWYRQLPEEGLKFMVYLQKENIIDESGMPKERFSAEFPKEGPSILRIQQVVRGDSAAYFCASSPPAGGEEQFFGPGTRLTVL.